One and the same sample provided the 9 T cell receptor beta chains below, sequenced in a study of T cell responses to AZD1222 COVID-19 vaccine. Here immunoSEQ multiplex PCR was the method, and the copy in TCRdb shows in-frame clones only, minus some. The data show 130,000 to 150,000 clones, approximately 78% seen once. Sequencing was performed on peripheral blood, taken on day 0 of MenACWY control vaccination. The source of these receptors is an adult in good health.

The chain combines TRBV14 with TRBJ2-2; D is uncertain. This CDR3 contains 14 residues. Trimming shortened V by 1 base and J by 4 bases, and 7 bases separated the two germline ends. Germline V gene sequence: CDR1 SGHDN, CDR2 FVKESK. The CDR3 sequence is CASSQGPSTGELFF. The CDR3 bases are TGTGCCAGCAGCCAAGGGCCTTCCACCGGGGAGCTGTTTTTT.

The chain recombines TRBV19 with TRBJ1-5, with TRBD1 identical over 10 bases. Germline V gene lookup returns CDR1 LNHDA and CDR2 SQIVND (reference sequence). V gave up 7 bases and J gave up 2 bases; unmatched junction bases: 2. This CDR3 comprises 14 residues. Here the CDR3 DNA reads TGTGCCAGTATGGGGACAGGGGGCAATCAGCCCCAGCATTTT. It encodes CASMGTGGNQPQHF.

This clone was picked up one time. The chain has TRBV5-1 and TRBJ1-4, with D hard to call. CDR1 SGHRS and CDR2 YFSETQ come from the germline V gene. V shed 3 bases and J shed 4 bases, with 16 bases lying between them. This CDR3 has 16 amino acids. The CDR3 DNA follows: TGCGCCAGCAGCTCTGGTCGCCAGAATTATAATGAAAAACTGTTTTTT. This codes for CASSSGRQNYNEKLFF.

The chain uses TRBV5-1 and TRBJ2-3, with D possibly matching TRBD1 (6 bases). The CDR3 loop spans 14 amino acids. Trimming left V 5 bases short and J 0 bases short, with 10 bases between. Germline CDR1 SGHRS, CDR2 YFSETQ. The CDR3 DNA is TGCGCCAGCAGGTCAGGGGTTAGCACAGATACGCAGTATTTT. This gives the protein CASRSGVSTDTQYF.

CDR3 sequence reads: CASSLTSRGRSQETQYF. In DNA, the CDR3 is TGCGCCAGCAGCTTGACCTCCAGGGGCAGGAGCCAAGAGACCCAGTACTTC. The J gene is TRBJ2-5, the V gene TRBV5-1; tentatively, D is TRBD1 (6 bases). V lost 1 base, J lost 1 base, and 17 bases lay in between. The CDR3 length is 17 residues. Germline V gene sequence: CDR1 SGHRS, CDR2 YFSETQ. The full variable domain, with the rest looked up from reference TRBV5-1 and TRBJ2-5, is KAGVTQTPRYLIKTRGQQVTLSCSPISGHRSVSWYQQTPGQGLQFLFEYFSETQRNKGNFPGRFSGRQFSNSRSEMNVSTLELGDSALYLCASSLTSRGRSQETQYFGPGTRLLVL.

The CDR3 nucleotides are TGTGCCAGCAGTTTAAAGAGGTGGGGCGGGGAGCTGTTTTTT. It specifies CASSLKRWGGELFF. The rearrangement links TRBV27 to TRBJ2-2; D is undetermined. The CDR3 length is 14 residues. The V gene's germline CDR1 is MNHEY and CDR2 SMNVEV (reference sequence). The V end was cut by 2 bases, the J end by 7 bases, with 11 bases between.

The V call is TRBV5-4, the J call TRBJ2-2; TRBD1 might be the D (6 bases). Trimming cost V 0 bases and J 6 bases, with 12 bases left between them. CDR1 is SGHNT and CDR2 is YYREEE in the germline V gene (reference sequence). The CDR3 is made up of 15 amino acids. The CDR3 reads CASSLERQGSGELFF. In DNA, the CDR3 is TGTGCCAGCAGCTTGGAAAGGCAGGGGTCCGGGGAGCTGTTTTTT.

The chain uses TRBV24-1 and TRBJ2-5, with 16 bases that match TRBD2. The germline V gene encodes CDR1 KGHDR and CDR2 SFDVKD. CDR3 length equals 17 residues. Losses at the gene ends were 7 bases for V and 1 base for J; bases not matched to a gene: 5. CDR3: CATSGTSGGDLQETQYF. CDR3 sequence (DNA): TGTGCCACCAGCGGGACTAGCGGGGGGGATCTCCAAGAGACCCAGTACTTC.

This chain connects TRBV9 to TRBJ1-2, with 9 bases that match TRBD1. V was pared by 4 bases and J by 2 bases, with 6 bases of the junction left unmatched. Germline lookup yields CDR1 SGDLS and CDR2 YYNGEE. The CDR3 loop spans 15 amino acids. CDR3 protein: CASSLGTGRNYGYTF. CDR3 bases: TGTGCCAGCAGCCTCGGGACAGGGAGGAACTATGGCTACACCTTC.